Included here is one T cell receptor (beta chain) sequence, with context. Grouping used clinical history reported by participants in a survey and questionnaire. The data derive from a study of blood T cell repertoires in COVID-19. Turning to the study itself: Italy, Spain and the United States were the sources of the convalescent and acute COVID-19 samples.

V dropped 6 bases and J dropped 6; count of bases not matched to a gene: 10. Germline values: CDR1 LNHDA, CDR2 SQIVND (reference sequence). The CDR3 has 15 residues. Original data processing: Quantification of nucleated cells was approximated via reference gene primer amplification. Clones were read by immunoSEQ multiplex PCR, and TCRdb kept only the in-frame ones, dropping some. That table furnishes V, J and clone size, whereas the DNA furnished D and trimming. Found here are approximately 250,000 clones, over 75% of them singletons; the top ten hold approximately 9.6%. The receptor was derived from a woman aged 45 to 65 with acute COVID-19. This rearrangement joins TRBV19 to TRBJ2-2; 7 bases are a match to TRBD1. Material for sequencing was PBMCs or T cells enriched from blood (not recorded which). The CDR3 protein is CASRRGLDYAGELFF. The CDR3 region has the DNA TGTGCCAGTAGGAGGGGGCTCGATTACGCCGGGGAGCTGTTTTTT.